This TCR beta chain was found in a study of shared clonotypes between healthy human individuals. At the level of the study: Per donor, three plates held CD4 naive cells, three held CD4 memory, two held CD8 naive and one held CD8 memory.

Authors' processing steps: ImmunoSEQ junction-only sequences lacked quality scores, so their filtering differed. The method was immunoSEQ multiplex PCR; TCRdb's version includes in-frame clones alone and lacks a portion of them. V, J and clone size were drawn from that table, and D and trimming were deduced from the DNA. The top ten clones hold around 0.4% of a sample with about 2.4 million clones, roughly 93% of them seen once. CDR1 and CDR2 from the germline V gene are ENHRY and SYGVKD. The CDR3 has 18 residues. Unmatched junction bases numbered 13, after V lost 6 bases and J lost 5 bases. Sequencing was performed on naive CD4+ T cells from PBMCs. The subset denotes: CD45RA+ positively selected. The clonotype originates from a man younger than 35 in good health. Some clones in this sample may be carry-over from other donors' samples. The chain combines TRBV10-3 with TRBJ2-3; 14 bases align to TRBD2. CDR3 DNA sequence: TGTGCCATCAGCGCTAAACCGGGACTAGCGGGAGTGGTAGATACGCAGTATTTT. Its translation: CAISAKPGLAGVVDTQYF.